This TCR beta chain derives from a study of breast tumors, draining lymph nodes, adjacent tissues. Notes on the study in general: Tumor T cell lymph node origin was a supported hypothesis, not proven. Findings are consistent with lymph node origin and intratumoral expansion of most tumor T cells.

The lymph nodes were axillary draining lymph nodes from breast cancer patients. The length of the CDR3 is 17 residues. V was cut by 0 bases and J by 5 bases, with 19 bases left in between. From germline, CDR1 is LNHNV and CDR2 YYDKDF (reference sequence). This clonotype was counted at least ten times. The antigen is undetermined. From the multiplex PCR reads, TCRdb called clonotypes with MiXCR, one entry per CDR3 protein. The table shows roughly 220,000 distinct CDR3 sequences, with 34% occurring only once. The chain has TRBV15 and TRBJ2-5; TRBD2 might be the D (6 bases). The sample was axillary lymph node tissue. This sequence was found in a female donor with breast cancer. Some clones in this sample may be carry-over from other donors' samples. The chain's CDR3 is CATSRDLLTSVRETQYF. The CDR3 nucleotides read TGTGCCACCAGCAGAGATCTGCTGACTAGTGTACGGGAGACCCAGTACTTC.